The subject of this entry is one TCR beta chain. Antigen: not known. This record comes from a study of T cell responses to AZD1222 COVID-19 vaccine. General study points: The study sampled repertoires only after the peak T cell response. Mostly white British, mostly female donors; authors suggested clonal diversity may be underestimated. In the spike-specific TCR repertoire, nearly half reportedly target unmutated variant regions.

The CDR3 contains 15 residues. Germline V gene sequence: CDR1 SGHDT, CDR2 YYEEEE. The germline V and J ends were trimmed by 1 base and 4 bases, with 12 bases remaining between them. Here immunoSEQ multiplex PCR was the method, and the copy in TCRdb shows in-frame clones only, minus some. The sample carries some 130,000 clones, over 75% recorded once. This chain uses TRBV5-6 with TRBJ1-3; no firm D call. The clonotype comes from an adult in good health. Sequenced material: peripheral blood, taken on day 0 of AZD1222 vaccination. The CDR3 spells CASSLSPGEGNTIYF. DNA for the CDR3: TGTGCCAGCAGCTTGAGTCCCGGAGAAGGAAACACCATATATTTT.